The next 7 T cell receptor beta chains were all read from a single sample in a study of cytomegalovirus exposure and HLA in healthy donors. The PCR used 60 Vbeta and 13 Jbeta primers. Profiled with immunoSEQ multiplex PCR; TCRdb holds only in-frame clones, not every one. Of about 170,000 clones listed, 82% are singletons. The sequenced sample consisted of PBMCs. All receptors derive from a male donor in good health and CMV-seronegative.

The chain links TRBV19 to TRBJ2-1; perhaps TRBD2 as D (6 bases). Germline CDR1 and CDR2: LNHDA and SQIVND (reference sequence). V lost 2 bases, J lost 2 bases, and 10 bases lay in between. CDR3 length: 15 residues. For the CDR3, the DNA is TGTGCCAGTAGTATATCGACGGGAGCCTACAATGAGCAGTTCTTC. Translated, it gives CASSISTGAYNEQFF.

This chain uses TRBV7-9 with TRBJ2-3; 8 positions match TRBD2. CDR1 and CDR2 from the germline V gene are SEHNR and FQNEAQ (reference sequence). The CDR3 covers 15 residues. With 5 bases clipped from V and 4 bases from J, the junction kept 8 bases outside the gene matches. CDR3 residues: CASSLSGGVADTQYF. CDR3 coding DNA: TGTGCCAGCAGCCTCAGCGGGGGTGTTGCAGATACGCAGTATTTT.

The V and J genes are TRBV28 and TRBJ2-4; TRBD2 matches at 9 bases. V lost 5 bases to trimming and J lost 7 bases; unmatched junction nucleotides: 12. The CDR3 loop spans 16 amino acids. Germline CDR1 reads MDHEN; CDR2 reads SYDVKM. CDR3 nucleotide sequence: TGTGCCAGCAGTCCCCTCGGTAGCGGGAGTCGGAACATTCAGTACTTC. It is translated as CASSPLGSGSRNIQYF.

A few counts support this clone. This chain uses TRBV7-2 with TRBJ1-2, with a tentative D call TRBD1 (5 bases). Germline V gene sequence: CDR1 SGHTA, CDR2 FQGNSA. The CDR3 consists of 15 residues. Deletions cut 1 base from V and 4 bases from J, with 13 bases between. DNA for the CDR3: TGTGCCAGCAGCTTAGACCCAGGGTTGGCCTATGGCTACACCTTC. Protein sequence: CASSLDPGLAYGYTF. Filled out from reference TRBV7-2 and TRBJ1-2, the complete variable domain reads GAGVSQSPSNKVTEKGKDVELRCDPISGHTALYWYRQSLGQGLEFLIYFQGNSAPDKSGLPSDRFSAERTGGSVSTLTIQRTQQEDSAVYLCASSLDPGLAYGYTFGSGTRLTVV.

The CDR3 sequence is CASKGRGSLGDTQYF. For the CDR3, the DNA is TGTGCCAGCAAAGGCAGGGGCAGTTTGGGAGATACGCAGTATTTT. The rearrangement uses TRBV6-5 and TRBJ2-3; D is possibly TRBD1 (6 bases). This CDR3 spans 15 amino acids. Trimming removed 7 bases from V and 5 bases from J, with 19 bases in between. Germline values: CDR1 MNHEY, CDR2 SVGAGI.

The CDR3 sequence: CASSGPPPERNHFF. CDR3 coding DNA: TGTGCCAGCAGTGGCCCCCCCCCTGAGAGAAACCATTTCTTC. The rearrangement uses TRBV25-1 and TRBJ2-1; D is undetermined. V was trimmed by 4 bases and J by 16 bases, leaving 23 bases between them. CDR3 length: 14 residues. Germline V lookup: CDR1 MGHDK, CDR2 SYGVNS.

V usage is TRBV18 and J usage is TRBJ1-1; 11 bases align to TRBD1. The germline V gene encodes CDR1 KGHSH and CDR2 LQKENI. J lost 7 bases, V lost 4 bases, and 5 bases had no gene match. The CDR3 is 14 residues long. CDR3 sequence (DNA): TGTGCCAGCTCACGCCTGGGACAGGGGGATGAAGCTTTCTTT. This codes for CASSRLGQGDEAFF.